This T cell receptor (beta chain) was sequenced during a study of T cell responses to AZD1222 COVID-19 vaccine. On the study more broadly: Second-dose intervals near 4 or 12 weeks were combined.

This clone occurred once. What it binds is unknown. General study results and limits: With two AZD1222 doses given, Spike-specific TCR breadth and depth both rose. Unmutated variant regions reportedly attract nearly half of all spike-specific TCRs. Clonal diversity may have been underestimated, and the donors were mostly white British, with more females than males.

Germline V CDR1 and CDR2: SGHTA, FQGTGA. Trimming left V 5 bases short and J 8 bases short, with 10 bases between. The CDR3 has 13 residues. Sequencing was performed with immunoSEQ multiplex PCR; in TCRdb, only in-frame clones are kept and a portion is missing. The sample has 120,000 to 150,000 clones; approximately 89% are singletons. This TCR came from an adult in good health. Source: peripheral blood, taken on day 0 of AZD1222 vaccination. V usage is TRBV7-3 and J usage is TRBJ1-6, with D unresolved. DNA of the CDR3: TGTGCCAGCAGCAATTCGCCTTATTCACCCCTCCACTTT. It encodes CASSNSPYSPLHF.